These 24 T cell receptor beta chains came from one sample sequenced in a study of shared clonotypes between healthy human individuals. TCRdb's copy holds only in-frame clones and misses some; the assay was immunoSEQ multiplex PCR. The sample includes around 1.6 million clones, 95% to 99% of them seen just once. The sequenced sample was naive CD4+ T cells sorted from blood. Subset specified: CD45RA+ positively selected. These receptor sequences come from a man aged 25 to 40 in good health.

This chain uses TRBV7-3 with TRBJ2-3; maybe TRBD1 (5 bases). The germline V gene encodes CDR1 SGHTA and CDR2 FQGTGA. With 0 bases removed from V and 5 bases from J, the gap between germline ends came to 9 bases. The CDR3 runs 14 residues. CDR3 in amino acids: CASSLTRQGDTQYF. DNA of the CDR3: TGTGCCAGCAGCTTAACGAGGCAGGGAGATACGCAGTATTTT.

The chain carries TRBV7-9 and TRBJ1-2; a possible D gene is TRBD1 (6 bases). The CDR3 length is 12 residues. The germline V and J ends were trimmed by 8 bases and 6 bases, with 13 bases remaining between them. CDR1 SEHNR and CDR2 FQNEAQ come from the germline V gene (reference sequence). The CDR3 sequence: CASGQKSNGYTF. The DNA for the CDR3 is TGTGCCAGCGGACAGAAGAGTAATGGCTACACCTTC.

This rearrangement joins TRBV7-2 to TRBJ2-2; no clear D gene. CDR1 is SGHTA and CDR2 is FQGNSA in the germline V gene. V shed 5 bases and J shed 0 bases, with 13 bases lying between them. The CDR3 contains 16 residues. The DNA of the CDR3 is TGTGCCAGCAGCGGCCTTGCGGCCACGAACACCGGGGAGCTGTTTTTT. Translating it yields CASSGLAATNTGELFF. The full variable domain, completed using reference TRBV7-2 and TRBJ2-2, is GAGVSQSPSNKVTEKGKDVELRCDPISGHTALYWYRQSLGQGLEFLIYFQGNSAPDKSGLPSDRFSAERTGGSVSTLTIQRTQQEDSAVYLCASSGLAATNTGELFFGEGSRLTVL.

The chain couples TRBV27 to TRBJ2-1; unclear D gene. This CDR3 has 20 amino acids. The germline V and J ends were trimmed by 10 bases and 0 bases, with 31 bases remaining between them. In germline, CDR1 is MNHEY, CDR2 SMNVEV (reference sequence). CDR3 protein: CATRVLLTGLADSSYNEQFF. The CDR3 DNA reads as TGTGCCACCCGGGTTCTGTTAACGGGCCTCGCCGATAGCTCCTACAATGAGCAGTTCTTC.

The rearrangement joins TRBV2 to TRBJ1-2; no definite D call. V was pared by 2 bases and J by 7 bases, with 8 bases between. Germline V gives CDR1 SNHLY, CDR2 FYNNEI. The CDR3 totals 12 residues. This CDR3 is CASSELQSGYTF. CDR3 in DNA: TGTGCCAGCAGTGAATTACAGTCTGGCTACACCTTC.

The chain joins TRBV7-9 to TRBJ1-1; D perhaps matches TRBD1 (6 bases). Germline values: CDR1 SEHNR, CDR2 FQNEAQ (reference sequence). With 7 bases removed from V and 0 bases from J, the gap between germline ends came to 18 bases. This CDR3 contains 16 residues. The CDR3 spells CASIPPLGGLNTEAFF. DNA for the CDR3: TGTGCCAGCATCCCACCATTAGGGGGTCTGAACACTGAAGCTTTCTTT.

The V gene is TRBV2, the J gene TRBJ1-5, with a tentative D call TRBD1 (5 bases). The V gene's germline CDR1 is SNHLY and CDR2 FYNNEI. The V end was cut by 5 bases, the J end by 5 bases, with 10 bases between. The CDR3 runs 13 residues. Here the CDR3 DNA reads TGTGCCAGCAGTCAGGACATATATCAGCCCCAGCATTTT. It yields the protein CASSQDIYQPQHF.

This clone was seen a single time. The chain couples TRBV14 to TRBJ2-5, with 7 bases that match TRBD2. From germline, CDR1 is SGHDN and CDR2 FVKESK. Losses at the gene ends were 0 bases for V and 4 bases for J; bases not matched to a gene: 8. The CDR3 spans 16 residues. CDR3 sequence (DNA): TGTGCCAGCAGCCAAGATGCCGGGATAGCGGGAGAGACCCAGTACTTC. Residues: CASSQDAGIAGETQYF.

The gene calls are TRBV6-1 and TRBJ2-7; TRBD1 aligns across 7 bases. The V gene's germline CDR1 is MNHNS and CDR2 SASEGT. The CDR3 is 16 amino acids. The V segment lost 1 base and the J segment 0 bases; nucleotides outside the gene matches: 6. This chain's CDR3 is CASSEVRQGDSYEQYF. The CDR3 nucleotides read TGTGCCAGCAGTGAAGTACGGCAGGGGGACTCCTACGAGCAGTACTTC.

The CDR3 sequence is CASSRIQLAGAYEQYF. The CDR3 DNA reads as TGTGCCAGCAGCCGCATCCAACTAGCGGGAGCATACGAGCAGTACTTC. The V and J genes are TRBV7-6 and TRBJ2-7; TRBD2 aligns across 11 bases. Germline V gene data show CDR1 as SGHVS and CDR2 as FNYEAQ. V gave up 5 bases and J gave up 4 bases; unmatched junction bases: 10. The CDR3 is made up of 16 amino acids.

This rearrangement joins TRBV2 to TRBJ2-3; the match to TRBD1 covers 9 bases. V lost 7 bases, J lost 3 bases, and 2 bases stayed unmatched. Germline V lookup: CDR1 SNHLY, CDR2 FYNNEI. The CDR3 runs 13 residues. The CDR3 sequence: CASKQGATDTQYF. The CDR3 coding sequence is TGTGCCAGCAAACAGGGGGCTACAGATACGCAGTATTTT. Together with reference TRBV2 and TRBJ2-3, the CDR3 gives the full variable domain: EPEVTQTPSHQVTQMGQEVILRCVPISNHLYFYWYRQILGQKVEFLVSFYNNEISEKSEIFDDQFSVERPDGSNFTLKIRSTKLEDSAMYFCASKQGATDTQYFGPGTRLTVL.

The V call is TRBV20-1, the J call TRBJ2-3; D gene unclear. CDR1 is DFQATT and CDR2 is SNEGSKA in the germline V gene (reference sequence). The ends were cut back, 1 base at V and 7 bases at J, with 6 bases in the middle. The CDR3 is 11 amino acids. The CDR3 nucleotides are TGCAGTGCTAGAGTGACTCATACGCAGTATTTT. Protein sequence: CSARVTHTQYF.

CDR3 protein: CASSRTSGRWAYEQYF. In DNA form, the CDR3 reads TGTGCCAGCAGCCGGACTAGCGGGAGATGGGCCTACGAGCAGTACTTC. This chain connects TRBV7-2 to TRBJ2-7, with 13 bases matching TRBD2. The CDR3 sequence is 16 residues long. The ends lost 5 bases at V and 2 bases at J; junction bases unmatched: 6. Germline CDR1 SGHTA, CDR2 FQGNSA.

The chain is built from TRBV6-5 and TRBJ2-2, with 12 bases that match TRBD1. Germline-derived CDR1 and CDR2 are MNHEY and SVGAGI. V lost 6 bases, J lost 7 bases, and 3 bases stayed unmatched. The CDR3 runs to 14 residues. The CDR3 loop is CASRGTGGIGELFF. In nucleotides, the CDR3 is TGTGCCAGCAGGGGGACAGGGGGCATCGGGGAGCTGTTTTTT.

The J gene is TRBJ1-2, the V gene TRBV28, with a possible D match to TRBD1 (5 bases). V lost 2 bases to trimming and J lost 4 bases, with 14 bases between them. This CDR3 spans 15 amino acids. Germline CDR1 reads MDHEN; CDR2 reads SYDVKM. CDR3 loop: CASSLGIGGAYGYTF. The CDR3 DNA follows: TGTGCCAGCAGTTTAGGGATCGGGGGAGCCTATGGCTACACCTTC.

This clone was seen a single time. CDR3 DNA sequence: TGTGCCAGCAGCTCCTTTCTGGGGATCGGGGAGCTGTTTTTT. Protein product: CASSSFLGIGELFF. The chain links TRBV11-2 to TRBJ2-2; D not resolved. Per the germline V gene, CDR1 is SGHAT and CDR2 is FQNNGV. The CDR3 is made up of 14 amino acids. Deletions cut 4 bases from V and 7 bases from J, with 13 bases between. Using reference TRBV11-2 and TRBJ2-2 for the parts outside the CDR3, the full variable domain is EAGVAQSPRYKIIEKRQSVAFWCNPISGHATLYWYQQILGQGPKLLIQFQNNGVVDDSQLPKDRFSAERLKGVDSTLKIQPAKLEDSAVYLCASSSFLGIGELFFGEGSRLTVL.

This sequence joins TRBV15 and TRBJ2-7; 8 bases agree with TRBD2. Germline values: CDR1 LNHNV, CDR2 YYDKDF (reference sequence). The CDR3 is 18 amino acids. The V segment lost 0 bases and the J segment 5 bases; nucleotides outside the gene matches: 15. CDR3 loop: CATSRDLAVGTRGDEQYF. DNA of the CDR3: TGTGCCACCAGCAGAGATCTGGCGGTCGGGACTAGAGGCGACGAGCAGTACTTC.

The chain is built from TRBV10-3 and TRBJ2-3, with D tentatively TRBD2 (5 bases). Germline V CDR1 and CDR2: ENHRY, SYGVKD. V was cut by 6 bases and J by 0 bases, with 16 bases left in between. The CDR3 has 16 amino acids. DNA for the CDR3: TGTGCCATCAGCCCCGAGGTAGCGCTAAGCACAGATACGCAGTATTTT. It is translated as CAISPEVALSTDTQYF.

This sequence joins TRBV18 and TRBJ2-1, with D possibly TRBD2 on 6 matching bases. CDR3 size: 15 residues. The V and J ends lost 1 base and 5 bases respectively, with 12 bases between them. Germline CDR1 and CDR2: KGHSH and LQKENI. CDR3: CASSPLGGLNNEQFF. CDR3 DNA sequence: TGTGCCAGCTCACCACTTGGGGGACTTAACAATGAGCAGTTCTTC.

The chain employs TRBV7-9 and TRBJ2-7, with 7 bases identical to TRBD2. Trimming removed 4 bases from V and 12 bases from J; junction bases left unmatched: 27. The CDR3 is 18 amino acids. Germline lookup yields CDR1 SEHNR and CDR2 FQNEAQ (reference sequence). The CDR3 region is CASSSGDPRATSGTSGYF. The CDR3 DNA reads TGTGCCAGCAGCTCCGGGGACCCCAGGGCAACGAGCGGGACTTCTGGGTACTTC. Using reference TRBV7-9 and TRBJ2-7 for the parts outside the CDR3, the full variable domain is DTGVSQNPRHKITKRGQNVTFRCDPISEHNRLYWYRQTLGQGPEFLTYFQNEAQLEKSRLLSDRFSAERPKGSFSTLEIQRTEQGDSAMYLCASSSGDPRATSGTSGYFGPGTRLTVT.

This chain links TRBV28 with TRBJ1-2; D not certain. V shed 6 bases and J shed 0 bases, with 11 bases lying between them. Germline V lookup: CDR1 MDHEN, CDR2 SYDVKM. The CDR3 extends over 14 amino acids. Written as DNA, the CDR3 is TGTGCCAGCAGGCTGACCGGGGCTAACTATGGCTACACCTTC. This codes for CASRLTGANYGYTF.

The chain employs TRBV4-3 and TRBJ2-2; 9 nucleotides match TRBD1. This CDR3 contains 16 residues. With V trimmed by 4 bases and J by 4 bases, 7 bases remained unmatched. Per germline, CDR1 LGHNA and CDR2 YSLEER. The CDR3 here is CASSRGDREVTGELFF. The CDR3 DNA is TGCGCCAGCAGCCGCGGGGACAGGGAGGTCACCGGGGAGCTGTTTTTT.

The V gene is TRBV15, the J gene TRBJ2-7; 7 bases map to TRBD1. In germline, CDR1 is LNHNV, CDR2 YYDKDF (reference sequence). V gave up 4 bases and J gave up 2 bases; unmatched junction bases: 5. The CDR3 covers 14 residues. CDR3 DNA: TGTGCCACCAGCAACCCGGGACAGACCTACGAGCAGTACTTC. This encodes CATSNPGQTYEQYF.

Written as DNA, the CDR3 is TGTGCCAGCAGCTGGGCCAGACAGAACACCGGGGAGCTGTTTTTT. Translation gives CASSWARQNTGELFF. This chain joins TRBV7-9 and TRBJ2-2, with D unresolved. Germline V lookup: CDR1 SEHNR, CDR2 FQNEAQ (reference sequence). V was pared by 4 bases and J by 1 base, with 10 bases between. CDR3 length equals 15 residues.